This note documents a single T cell receptor beta chain sequence. Germline is not matched at one junction end, which may reflect a read error. Profiling relied on immunoSEQ multiplex PCR, and the TCRdb table lists in-frame clones only, not all of them. The sample lists approximately 350,000 clones; more than 75% were seen once. This sample stems from a study of blood T cell repertoires in COVID-19. Germline V gene lookup returns CDR1 LGHDT and CDR2 YNNKEL (reference sequence). The CDR3 runs to 12 residues. The rearrangement uses TRBV3-1 (or the pseudogene TRBV3-2) and TRBJ1-3, with TRBD1 matching over 7 bases. What was sequenced was peripheral blood. The TCR comes from a woman aged 45-60 years with COVID-19, enrolled during active disease. The CDR3 reads CASSQDFWDRSF. The CDR3 coding sequence is TGTGCCAGCAGCCAAGATTTCTGGGACAGAAGTTTT.